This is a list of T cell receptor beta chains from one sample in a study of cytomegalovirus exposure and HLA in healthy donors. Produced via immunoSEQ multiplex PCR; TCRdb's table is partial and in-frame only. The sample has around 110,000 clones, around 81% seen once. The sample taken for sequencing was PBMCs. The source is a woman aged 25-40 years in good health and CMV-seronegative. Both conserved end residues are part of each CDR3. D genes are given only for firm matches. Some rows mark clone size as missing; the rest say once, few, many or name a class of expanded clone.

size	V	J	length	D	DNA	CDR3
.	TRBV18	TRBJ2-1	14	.	TGTGCCAGCTCACCTTGGACGGGAGCCGATGAGCAGTTCTTC	CASSPWTGADEQFF
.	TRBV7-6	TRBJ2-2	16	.	TGTGCCAGCAGCTTACCTATGGGGGGGCAAACCGGGGAGCTGTTTTTT	CASSLPMGGQTGELFF
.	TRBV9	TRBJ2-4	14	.	TGTGCCAGCAGCCTCCTTCCGAGCAAAAACATTCAGTACTTC	CASSLLPSKNIQYF
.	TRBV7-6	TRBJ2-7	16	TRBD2	TGTGCCAGCAGCTTAGTAGCTAGCGGGCTTGACTACGAGCAGTACTTC	CASSLVASGLDYEQYF
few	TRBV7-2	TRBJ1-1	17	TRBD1	TGTGCCAGCAGCTCTTGGACAGGGGCTACCGTAGGGACTGAAGCTTTCTTT	CASSSWTGATVGTEAFF
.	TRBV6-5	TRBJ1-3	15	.	TGTGCCAGCTGCCCAGAGGCCTACTCTGGAAACACCATATATTTT	CASCPEAYSGNTIYF
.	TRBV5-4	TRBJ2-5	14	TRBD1	TGTGCCAGCAGCCCGGGACAGGGGAGAGAGACCCAGTACTTC	CASSPGQGRETQYF
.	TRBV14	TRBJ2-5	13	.	TGTGCCAGCAGCCAAGGGTTGAGGGAGACCCAGTACTTC	CASSQGLRETQYF
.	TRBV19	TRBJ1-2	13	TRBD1	TGTGCCAGCCTCCGGGACAGCGGCTATGGCTACACCTTC	CASLRDSGYGYTF
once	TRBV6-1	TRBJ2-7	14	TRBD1	TGTGCCAGCAGGATGGGACAGGGGGCAGGGGAGCAGTACTTC	CASRMGQGAGEQYF
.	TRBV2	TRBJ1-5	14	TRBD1	TGTGCCAGCGGGGGACAGCTTGACAATCAGCCCCAGCATTTT	CASGGQLDNQPQHF
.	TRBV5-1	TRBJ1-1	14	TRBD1	TGCGCCAGCAGCCCCGGGACAGGGAACACTGAAGCTTTCTTT	CASSPGTGNTEAFF
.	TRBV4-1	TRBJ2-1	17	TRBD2	TGCGCCAGCAGCCAAGATCAGTCTAGCGGAATTTACAATGAGCAGTTCTTC	CASSQDQSSGIYNEQFF
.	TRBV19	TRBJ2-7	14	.	TGTGCCAGTAGTGCCCACAGGGGACTCTACGAGCAGTACTTC	CASSAHRGLYEQYF
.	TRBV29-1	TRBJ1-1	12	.	TGCAGCGCCTCGAGGGAAAACACTGAAGCTTTCTTT	CSASRENTEAFF
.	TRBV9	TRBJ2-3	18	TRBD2	TGTGCCAGCAGCGTAGGCCGGACTAGCGCCCCGCCGGGAGATACGCAGTATTTT	CASSVGRTSAPPGDTQYF
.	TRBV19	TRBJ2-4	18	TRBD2	TGTGCCAGTAAAGTCAACGGGAGCGGGGTTCTAGCCAAAAACATTCAGTACTTC	CASKVNGSGVLAKNIQYF
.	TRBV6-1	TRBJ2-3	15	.	TGTGCCAGCAGTAACCTAGCTGCTAGCACAGATACGCAGTATTTT	CASSNLAASTDTQYF
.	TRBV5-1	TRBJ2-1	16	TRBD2	TGCGCCAGCAGCTTGGCTAGCGGGAGGTTTGGGAATGAGCAGTTCTTC	CASSLASGRFGNEQFF
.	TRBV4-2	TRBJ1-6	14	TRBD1	TGTGCCAGCAGCCGGGACAGGGAGGATTCACCCCTCCACTTT	CASSRDREDSPLHF
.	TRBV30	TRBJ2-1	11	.	TGTGCCTGGAGTGTACAGGGTGAGCAGTTCTTC	CAWSVQGEQFF
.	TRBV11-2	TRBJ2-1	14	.	TGTGCCAGCAGCTTAGCCGGGACCTACAATGAGCAGTTCTTC	CASSLAGTYNEQFF
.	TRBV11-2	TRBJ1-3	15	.	TGTGCCAGCAGCCGCGGGGCCGTCTCTGGAAACACCATATATTTT	CASSRGAVSGNTIYF
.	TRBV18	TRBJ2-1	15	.	TGTGCCAGCTCACCCGGGGAGAGCTCCTACAATGAGCAGTTCTTC	CASSPGESSYNEQFF
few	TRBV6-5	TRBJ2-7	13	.	TGTGCCAGCAGCCAGGTCGGAGGGAGAGAGCAGTACTTC	CASSQVGGREQYF
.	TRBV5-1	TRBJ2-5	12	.	TGCGCCAGCTCCGCCGGGTACGAGACCCAGTACTTC	CASSAGYETQYF
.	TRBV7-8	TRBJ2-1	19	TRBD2	TGTGCCAGCAGCTTAGCACCCGTTTTTAGCGGGAGGACTTACAATGAGCAGTTCTTC	CASSLAPVFSGRTYNEQFF
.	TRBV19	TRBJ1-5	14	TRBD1	TGTGCCAGTAGCCCGACAGGGGGCTATCAGCCCCAGCATTTT	CASSPTGGYQPQHF
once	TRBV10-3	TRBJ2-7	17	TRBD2	TGTGCCATCAGTTACCGACTAGCGGGAGGACATTCCTACGAGCAGTACTTC	CAISYRLAGGHSYEQYF
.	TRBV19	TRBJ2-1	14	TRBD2	TGTGCCAGTACACTAGCGTTTCGCGAGAATGAGCAGTTCTTC	CASTLAFRENEQFF
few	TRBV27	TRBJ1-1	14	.	TGTGCCAGCAGTCCGGGGGGAAGGAACACTGAAGCTTTCTTT	CASSPGGRNTEAFF
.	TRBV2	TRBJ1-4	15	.	TGTGCCAGCAGCGAAACAGGAGCAACTAATGAAAAACTGTTTTTT	CASSETGATNEKLFF
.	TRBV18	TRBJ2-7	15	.	TGTGCCAGCTCACCGATGGAGGGCAAACCCTACGAGCAGTACTTC	CASSPMEGKPYEQYF
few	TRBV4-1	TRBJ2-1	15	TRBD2	TGCGCCAGCAGCCAAGGACTAGCCAGAATTAATGAGCAGTTCTTC	CASSQGLARINEQFF
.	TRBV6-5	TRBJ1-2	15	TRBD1	TGTGCCAGCAGCTCTCCGGGACAGAATCGATATGGCTACACCTTC	CASSSPGQNRYGYTF
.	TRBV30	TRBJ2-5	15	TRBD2	TGTGCCTGGAGTATTAGCGGGAGGGGTCAAGAGACCCAGTACTTC	CAWSISGRGQETQYF
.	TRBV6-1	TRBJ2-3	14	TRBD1	TGTGCCAGCAGTGAGGGCAGGGGGACAGATACGCAGTATTTT	CASSEGRGTDTQYF
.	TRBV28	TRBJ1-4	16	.	TGTGCCAGCAGTTTGAGCAGGCCTATGGCTAATGAAAAACTGTTTTTT	CASSLSRPMANEKLFF
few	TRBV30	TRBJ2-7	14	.	TGTGCCTGGAGTATTCGGAGGGCCGGGTACGAGCAGTACTTC	CAWSIRRAGYEQYF
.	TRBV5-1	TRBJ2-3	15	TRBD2	TGCGCCAGCATGTCCGGGACTAGTTTTCAAGATACGCAGTATTTT	CASMSGTSFQDTQYF
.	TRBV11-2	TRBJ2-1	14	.	TGTGCCAGCAGCTTAAGGTGGGAGGCCACGGAGCAGTTCTTC	CASSLRWEATEQFF
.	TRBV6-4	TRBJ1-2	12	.	TGTGCCTCAAAGGGGGGGAACTATGGCTACACCTTC	CASKGGNYGYTF